These 20 T cell receptor beta chains were all obtained from the same sample, sequenced in a study of technical replicates of blood from several donors. Sequencing was performed with immunoSEQ multiplex PCR; in TCRdb, only in-frame clones are kept and a portion is missing. The sample contains about 79,000 clones, around 92% of which appear only once. Sequenced: T cells isolated from PBMCs. These receptors came from a human donor in good health. Some clones in this sample may be carry-over from other donors' samples.

The rearrangement joins TRBV16 to TRBJ2-1; 7 bases agree with TRBD2. This CDR3 is built from 16 residues. Germline trimming cut 0 bases from V and 3 bases from J; bases unmatched to any gene: 5. Germline lookup yields CDR1 KGHSY and CDR2 FQNENV. This chain's CDR3 is CASSQSAGVVYNEQFF. CDR3 nucleotides: TGTGCCAGCAGCCAATCTGCGGGAGTGGTCTACAATGAGCAGTTCTTC.

The chain is built from TRBV7-8 and TRBJ1-4; D is uncertain. This CDR3 has 15 residues. Trimming took off 6 bases at V and 0 bases at J, with 11 bases between the two ends. Germline assignment: CDR1 SGHVS and CDR2 FQNEAQ. CDR3 residues: CASRYDGATNEKLFF. The CDR3 DNA reads as TGTGCCAGCAGATACGACGGGGCAACTAATGAAAAACTGTTTTTT.

The rearrangement links TRBV6-5 to TRBJ1-5; D gene uncertain. Germline V gene data show CDR1 as MNHEY and CDR2 as SVGAGI. CDR3 size: 15 residues. Trimming pared 0 bases from V and 0 bases from J, leaving 6 bases between. The CDR3 protein is CASSYSRASNQPQHF. The CDR3 DNA reads TGTGCCAGCAGTTACTCGAGAGCTAGCAATCAGCCCCAGCATTTT.

V and J are TRBV7-3 and TRBJ2-7, with 9 positions matching TRBD2. Germline V gene data show CDR1 as SGHTA and CDR2 as FQGTGA. The V gene end was trimmed by 5 bases and the J gene end by 0 bases; junction bases not matched to a gene: 2. The CDR3 has 14 residues. CDR3 coding DNA: TGTGCCAGCAGCCCTAGCGGGGCCTCCTACGAGCAGTACTTC. Its protein is CASSPSGASYEQYF.

V gene TRBV6-5 combines with J gene TRBJ2-1; D might be TRBD1 (5 bases). The germline gives CDR1 MNHEY, CDR2 SVGAGI. The CDR3 is 14 residues long. Deletions cut 0 bases from V and 10 bases from J, with 13 bases between. CDR3 protein: CASSYSLSGREQFF. In DNA, the CDR3 is TGTGCCAGCAGTTACTCTCTTTCAGGGCGCGAGCAGTTCTTC.

The CDR3 sequence: CASSFRGSGNTIYF. Here the CDR3 DNA reads TGTGCCAGCAGCTTTCGGGGGTCTGGAAACACCATATATTTT. This sequence joins TRBV28 and TRBJ1-3; D is perhaps TRBD1 (5 bases). CDR3 size: 14 residues. From germline, CDR1 is MDHEN and CDR2 SYDVKM. Between the trimmed V and J ends, which lost 6 bases and 1 base, there was a span of 10 bases.

The chain employs TRBV5-6 and TRBJ2-7; 9 positions match TRBD1. Germline CDR1 reads SGHDT; CDR2 reads YYEEEE. With 2 bases clipped from V and 8 bases from J, the junction kept 14 bases outside the gene matches. CDR3 size: 16 residues. CDR3 loop: CASSLFSGQGLSKQYF. The CDR3 DNA sequence: TGTGCCAGCAGCTTATTTTCGGGACAGGGTCTAAGTAAGCAGTACTTC.

The chain links TRBV7-2 to TRBJ1-5, with 10 bases aligning to TRBD1. J gave up 7 bases and V 0 bases, and 3 bases lay outside the gene matches. The CDR3 is made up of 15 amino acids. In germline, CDR1 is SGHTA, CDR2 FQGNSA. The CDR3 DNA is TGTGCCAGCAGCTTAGCGACAGGGGGCAGACAGCCCCAGCATTTT. Amino acids: CASSLATGGRQPQHF.

V gene TRBV5-6 combines with J gene TRBJ2-7, with a tentative D call TRBD2 (5 bases). Trimming shortened V by 1 base and J by 4 bases, and 12 bases separated the two germline ends. This CDR3 has 14 residues. Germline V gene lookup returns CDR1 SGHDT and CDR2 YYEEEE. CDR3 loop: CASSLSLPGYEQYF. The CDR3 DNA is TGTGCCAGCAGCTTGAGTTTGCCGGGATACGAGCAGTACTTC.

In DNA, the CDR3 is TGCAGCTCAGGGACAGGAGATTCCAATGAGCAGTTCTTC. Residues: CSSGTGDSNEQFF. The rearrangement links TRBV29-1 to TRBJ2-1; 8 nucleotides agree with TRBD1. This CDR3 is built from 13 residues. Germline values: CDR1 SQVTM, CDR2 ANQGSEA. The ends lost 8 bases at V and 6 bases at J; junction bases unmatched: 9.

The chain is built from TRBV7-8 and TRBJ2-1, with D perhaps matching TRBD2 (5 bases). V dropped 0 bases and J dropped 4 bases, with 16 bases sitting between them. Germline V gene lookup returns CDR1 SGHVS and CDR2 FQNEAQ. This CDR3 comprises 17 residues. Written as DNA, the CDR3 is TGTGCCAGCAGCTTAGCGCTTAAAAGCGGAGGATACAATGAGCAGTTCTTC. Translated, it gives CASSLALKSGGYNEQFF.

The chain is built from TRBV21-1 and TRBJ1-2. TRBV21-1 is an annotated pseudogene. This CDR3 contains 14 residues. CDR3 amino acids: CASSKTRGSDSYTF. CDR3 nucleotide sequence: TGTGCCAGCAGCAAAACTCGAGGGAGTGATAGCTACACCTTC.

The chain links TRBV15 to TRBJ1-1, with 7 bases lining up with TRBD1. Losses at the gene ends were 11 bases for V and 0 bases for J; bases not matched to a gene: 9. Looked up from germline, CDR1 is LNHNV and CDR2 is YYDKDF (reference sequence). CDR3 length: 14 residues. The CDR3 DNA is TGTGCCTCGGCCTTGGGACAGTTGAACACTGAAGCTTTCTTT. This sequence encodes CASALGQLNTEAFF.

This chain joins TRBV6-1 and TRBJ1-5; D may be TRBD1 (5 bases). Germline V gives CDR1 MNHNS, CDR2 SASEGT. The CDR3 is 14 residues long. The V and J ends lost 6 bases and 3 bases respectively, with 12 bases between them. CDR3 sequence (DNA): TGTGCCAGCAGCCAAGGGGTTAACAATCAGCCCCAGCATTTT. As protein: CASSQGVNNQPQHF.

This sequence joins TRBV29-1 and TRBJ2-3, with D tentatively TRBD2 (5 bases). Trimming shortened V by 6 bases and J by 0 bases, and 7 bases separated the two germline ends. Germline CDR1 SQVTM, CDR2 ANQGSEA. This CDR3 comprises 12 residues. The DNA of the CDR3 is TGCAGCGTCGGGATAAGCACAGATACGCAGTATTTT. Translating it yields CSVGISTDTQYF.

This rearrangement joins TRBV13 to TRBJ2-1; tentative D call: TRBD2 (5 bases). Germline CDR1 and CDR2: PRHDT and FYEKMQ (reference sequence). V was cut by 8 bases and J by 6 bases, with 14 bases left in between. CDR3 length: 13 residues. The CDR3 loop reads CASLTRVFNEQFF. CDR3 nucleotide sequence: TGTGCCAGCCTGACGAGGGTATTCAATGAGCAGTTCTTC.

The chain recombines TRBV7-3 with TRBJ2-1, with 7 bases lining up with TRBD2. This CDR3 region has 15 residues. V was clipped by 4 bases and J by 0 bases; unmatched bases: 3. CDR1 is SGHTA, CDR2 FQGTGA, per germline. Written as DNA, the CDR3 is TGTGCCAGCAGCTCAGGCGGGAGCTCCTACAATGAGCAGTTCTTC. Amino acid sequence: CASSSGGSSYNEQFF.

This chain joins TRBV15 and TRBJ2-7; 8 positions agree with TRBD1. V lost 4 bases, J lost 7 bases, and 9 bases stayed unmatched. The CDR3 extends over 14 amino acids. Germline V gene data show CDR1 as LNHNV and CDR2 as YYDKDF (reference sequence). CDR3 sequence: CATSTRTGLGEQYF. CDR3 sequence (DNA): TGTGCCACCAGCACTAGGACAGGGCTGGGTGAGCAGTACTTC.

The chain recombines TRBV11-2 with TRBJ2-1; TRBD1 aligns across 8 bases. V shed 6 bases, J shed 5 bases, and the junction held 12 bases outside the gene matches. CDR1 and CDR2 (germline): SGHAT, FQNNGV. The CDR3 runs to 16 residues. CDR3 nucleotide sequence: TGTGCCAGCAGTTTGACCCCGGACAGGGTCCACAATGAGCAGTTCTTC. Translated, it gives CASSLTPDRVHNEQFF.

This chain uses TRBV30 with TRBJ1-5; 7 positions agree with TRBD1. Germline-derived CDR1 and CDR2 are GTSNPN and SVGIG (reference sequence). The CDR3 loop spans 14 amino acids. Germline trimming cut 1 base from V and 2 bases from J; bases unmatched to any gene: 2. This CDR3 is CAWSADRGNQPQHF. The CDR3 nucleotides read TGTGCCTGGAGTGCTGACAGGGGCAATCAGCCCCAGCATTTT.